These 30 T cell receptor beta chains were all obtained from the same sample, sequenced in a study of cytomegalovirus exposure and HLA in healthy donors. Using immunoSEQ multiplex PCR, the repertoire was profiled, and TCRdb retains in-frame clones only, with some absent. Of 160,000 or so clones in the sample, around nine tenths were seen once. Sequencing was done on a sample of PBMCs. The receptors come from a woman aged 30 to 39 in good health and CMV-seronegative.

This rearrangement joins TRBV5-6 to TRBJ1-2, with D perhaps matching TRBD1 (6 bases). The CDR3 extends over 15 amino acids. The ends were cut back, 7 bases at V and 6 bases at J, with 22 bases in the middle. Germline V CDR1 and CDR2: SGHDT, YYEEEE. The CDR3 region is CASVLTGKPFNGYTF. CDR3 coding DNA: TGTGCCAGCGTCCTTACAGGGAAGCCTTTCAATGGCTACACCTTC.

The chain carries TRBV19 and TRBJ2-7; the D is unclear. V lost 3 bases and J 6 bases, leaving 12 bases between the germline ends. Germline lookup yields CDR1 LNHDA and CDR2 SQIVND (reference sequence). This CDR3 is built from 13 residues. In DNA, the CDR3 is TGTGCCAGTAGTATTGATCTGGCGGCCGAGCAGTACTTC. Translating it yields CASSIDLAAEQYF.

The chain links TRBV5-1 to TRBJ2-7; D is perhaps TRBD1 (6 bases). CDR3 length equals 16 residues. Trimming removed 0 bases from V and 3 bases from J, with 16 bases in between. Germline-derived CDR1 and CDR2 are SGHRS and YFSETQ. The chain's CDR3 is CASSLDGTRAIYEQYF. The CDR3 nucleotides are TGCGCCAGCAGCTTGGACGGGACAAGGGCGATCTACGAGCAGTACTTC.

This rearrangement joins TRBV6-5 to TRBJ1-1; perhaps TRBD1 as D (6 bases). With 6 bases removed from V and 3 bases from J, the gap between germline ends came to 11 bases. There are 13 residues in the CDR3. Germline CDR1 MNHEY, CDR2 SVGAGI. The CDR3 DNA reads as TGTGCCAGCAGCCTAAACAGGGACACTGAAGCTTTCTTT. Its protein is CASSLNRDTEAFF.

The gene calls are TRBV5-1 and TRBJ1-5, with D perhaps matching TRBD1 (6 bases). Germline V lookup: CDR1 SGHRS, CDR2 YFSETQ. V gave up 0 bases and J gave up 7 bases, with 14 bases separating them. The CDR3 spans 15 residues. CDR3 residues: CASSLEGGGHQPQHF. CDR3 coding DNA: TGCGCCAGCAGCTTGGAGGGCGGGGGCCACCAGCCCCAGCATTTT.

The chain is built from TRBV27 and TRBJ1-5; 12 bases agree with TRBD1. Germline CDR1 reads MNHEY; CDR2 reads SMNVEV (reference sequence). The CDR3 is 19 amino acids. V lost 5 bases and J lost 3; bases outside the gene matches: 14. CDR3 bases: TGTGCCAGCAGTCCCCACTCGGGACAGGGGGCTCCCTTCAATCAGCCCCAGCATTTT. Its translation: CASSPHSGQGAPFNQPQHF.

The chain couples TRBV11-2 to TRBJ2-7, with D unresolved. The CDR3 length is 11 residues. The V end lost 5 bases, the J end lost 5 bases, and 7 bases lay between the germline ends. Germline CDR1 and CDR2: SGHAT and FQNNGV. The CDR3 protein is CASSNTDEQYF. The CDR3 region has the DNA TGTGCCAGCAGCAACACAGACGAGCAGTACTTC.

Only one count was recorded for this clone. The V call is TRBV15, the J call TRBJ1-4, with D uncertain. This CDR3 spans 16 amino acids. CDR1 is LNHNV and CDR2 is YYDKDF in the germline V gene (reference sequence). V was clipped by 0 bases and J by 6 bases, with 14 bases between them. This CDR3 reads CATSRDLGSGDEKLFF. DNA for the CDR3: TGTGCCACCAGCAGAGATCTCGGGAGTGGAGATGAAAAACTGTTTTTT.

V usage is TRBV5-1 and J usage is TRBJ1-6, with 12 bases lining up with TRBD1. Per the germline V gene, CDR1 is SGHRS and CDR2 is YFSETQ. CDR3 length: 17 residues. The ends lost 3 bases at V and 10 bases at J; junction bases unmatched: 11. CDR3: CASSSEGQGASGSPLHF. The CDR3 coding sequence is TGCGCCAGCAGCTCAGAGGGACAGGGGGCATCCGGCTCACCCCTCCACTTT.

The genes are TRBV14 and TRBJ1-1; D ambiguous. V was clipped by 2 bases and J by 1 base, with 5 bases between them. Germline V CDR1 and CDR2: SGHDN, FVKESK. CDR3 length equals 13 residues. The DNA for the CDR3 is TGTGCCAGCAGCCAATACAGGAACACTGAAGCTTTCTTT. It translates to CASSQYRNTEAFF.

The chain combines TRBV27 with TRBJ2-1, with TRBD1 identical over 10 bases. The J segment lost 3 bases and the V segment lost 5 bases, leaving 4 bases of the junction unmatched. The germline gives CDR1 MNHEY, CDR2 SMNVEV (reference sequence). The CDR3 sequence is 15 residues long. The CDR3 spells CASSPGTGVYNEQFF. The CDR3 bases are TGTGCCAGCAGTCCCGGGACAGGGGTCTACAATGAGCAGTTCTTC.

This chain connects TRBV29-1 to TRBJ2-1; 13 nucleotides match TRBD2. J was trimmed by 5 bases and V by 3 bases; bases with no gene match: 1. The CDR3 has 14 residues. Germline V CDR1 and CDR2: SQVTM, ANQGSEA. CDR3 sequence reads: CSVDGTSGDNEQFF. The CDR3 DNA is TGCAGCGTTGATGGGACTAGCGGGGACAATGAGCAGTTCTTC.

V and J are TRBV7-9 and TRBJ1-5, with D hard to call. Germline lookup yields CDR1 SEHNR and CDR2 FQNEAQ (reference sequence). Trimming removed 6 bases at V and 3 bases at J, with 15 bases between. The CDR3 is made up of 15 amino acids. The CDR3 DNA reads TGTGCCAGCAGTGATGGAAGAGCGCCCAATCAGCCCCAGCATTTT. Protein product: CASSDGRAPNQPQHF.

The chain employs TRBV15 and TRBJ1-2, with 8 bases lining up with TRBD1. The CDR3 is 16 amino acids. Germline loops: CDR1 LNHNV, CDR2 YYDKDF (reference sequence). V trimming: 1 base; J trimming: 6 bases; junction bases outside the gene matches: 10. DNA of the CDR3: TGTGCCACCAGCAGAGCTACAGGGGGTTTGGGGGATGGCTACACCTTC. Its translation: CATSRATGGLGDGYTF.

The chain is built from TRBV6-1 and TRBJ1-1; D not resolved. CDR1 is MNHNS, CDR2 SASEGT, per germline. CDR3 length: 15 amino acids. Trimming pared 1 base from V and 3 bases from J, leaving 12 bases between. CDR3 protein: CASSEGGFLDTEAFF. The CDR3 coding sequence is TGTGCCAGCAGTGAAGGAGGGTTTTTGGACACTGAAGCTTTCTTT.

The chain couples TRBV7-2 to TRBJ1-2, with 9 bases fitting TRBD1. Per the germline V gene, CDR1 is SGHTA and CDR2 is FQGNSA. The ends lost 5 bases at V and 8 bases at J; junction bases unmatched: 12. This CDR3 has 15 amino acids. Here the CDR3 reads CASSPRQGDQRGYTF. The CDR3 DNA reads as TGTGCCAGCAGCCCCCGACAGGGGGACCAACGGGGCTACACCTTC.

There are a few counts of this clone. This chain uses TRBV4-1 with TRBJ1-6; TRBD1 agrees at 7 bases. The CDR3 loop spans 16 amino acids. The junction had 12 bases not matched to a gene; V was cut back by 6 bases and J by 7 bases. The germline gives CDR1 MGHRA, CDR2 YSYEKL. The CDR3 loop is CASRRDRQGSNSPLHF. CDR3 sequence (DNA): TGCGCCAGCAGAAGAGATAGACAGGGCTCGAATTCACCCCTCCACTTT.

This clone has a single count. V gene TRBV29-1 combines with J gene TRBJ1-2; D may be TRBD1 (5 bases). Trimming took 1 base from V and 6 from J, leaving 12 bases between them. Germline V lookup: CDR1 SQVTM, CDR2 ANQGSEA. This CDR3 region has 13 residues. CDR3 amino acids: CSVEVGGYHGYTF. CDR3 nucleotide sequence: TGCAGCGTTGAAGTCGGGGGATACCATGGCTACACCTTC.

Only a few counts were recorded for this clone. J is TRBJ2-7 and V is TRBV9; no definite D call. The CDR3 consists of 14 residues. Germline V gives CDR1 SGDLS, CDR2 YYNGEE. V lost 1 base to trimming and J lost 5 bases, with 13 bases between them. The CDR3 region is CASSVTGLSNEQYF. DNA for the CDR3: TGTGCCAGCAGCGTAACGGGTCTCAGTAACGAGCAGTACTTC. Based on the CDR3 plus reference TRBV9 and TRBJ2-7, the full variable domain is DSGVTQTPKHLITATGQRVTLRCSPRSGDLSVYWYQQSLDQGLQFLIQYYNGEERAKGNILERFSAQQFPDLHSELNLSSLELGDSALYFCASSVTGLSNEQYFGPGTRLTVT.

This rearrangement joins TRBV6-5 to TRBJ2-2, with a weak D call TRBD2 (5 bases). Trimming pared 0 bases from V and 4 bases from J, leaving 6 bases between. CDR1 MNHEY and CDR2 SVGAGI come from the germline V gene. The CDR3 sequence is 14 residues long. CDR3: CASSYSDSTGELFF. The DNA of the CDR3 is TGTGCCAGCAGTTACTCGGACTCCACCGGGGAGCTGTTTTTT.

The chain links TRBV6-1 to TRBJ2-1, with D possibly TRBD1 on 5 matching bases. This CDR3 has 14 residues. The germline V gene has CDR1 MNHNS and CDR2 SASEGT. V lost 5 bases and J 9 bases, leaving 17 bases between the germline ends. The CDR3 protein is CASSSRAGLGEQFF. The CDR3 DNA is TGTGCCAGCAGTTCAAGGGCAGGGTTGGGTGAGCAGTTCTTC.

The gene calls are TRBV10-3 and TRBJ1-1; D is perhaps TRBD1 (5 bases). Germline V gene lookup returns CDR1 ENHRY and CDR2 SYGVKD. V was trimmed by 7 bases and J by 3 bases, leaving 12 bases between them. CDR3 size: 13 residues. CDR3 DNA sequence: TGTGCCATCACTCAGGGTGCGGACACTGAAGCTTTCTTT. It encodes CAITQGADTEAFF.

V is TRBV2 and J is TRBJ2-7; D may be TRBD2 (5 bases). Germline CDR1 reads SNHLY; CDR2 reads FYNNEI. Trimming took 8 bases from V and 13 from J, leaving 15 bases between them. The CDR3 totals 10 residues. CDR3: CASGPSPTYF. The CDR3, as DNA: TGTGCCAGCGGGCCTAGCCCCACATACTTC.

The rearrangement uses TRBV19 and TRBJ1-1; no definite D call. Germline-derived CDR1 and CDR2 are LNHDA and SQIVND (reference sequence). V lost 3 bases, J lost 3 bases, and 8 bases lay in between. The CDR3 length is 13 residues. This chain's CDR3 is CASSIDWDTEAFF. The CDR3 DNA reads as TGTGCCAGTAGTATTGACTGGGACACTGAAGCTTTCTTT. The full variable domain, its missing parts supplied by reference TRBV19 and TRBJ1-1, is DGGITQSPKYLFRKEGQNVTLSCEQNLNHDAMYWYRQDPGQGLRLIYYSQIVNDFQKGDIAEGYSVSREKKESFPLTVTSAQKNPTAFYLCASSIDWDTEAFFGQGTRLTVV.

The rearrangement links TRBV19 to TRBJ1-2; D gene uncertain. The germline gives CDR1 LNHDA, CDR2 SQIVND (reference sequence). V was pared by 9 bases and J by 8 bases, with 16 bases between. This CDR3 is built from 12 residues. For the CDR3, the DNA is TGTGCCAGCCCCCCGGCCGGGAGAGGCTACACCTTC. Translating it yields CASPPAGRGYTF.

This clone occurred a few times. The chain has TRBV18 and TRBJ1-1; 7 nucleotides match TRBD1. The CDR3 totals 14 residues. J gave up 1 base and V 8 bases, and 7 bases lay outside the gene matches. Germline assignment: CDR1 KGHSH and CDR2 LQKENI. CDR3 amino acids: CASQSNRGNTEAFF. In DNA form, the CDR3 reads TGTGCCAGCCAGTCAAACAGGGGGAACACTGAAGCTTTCTTT.

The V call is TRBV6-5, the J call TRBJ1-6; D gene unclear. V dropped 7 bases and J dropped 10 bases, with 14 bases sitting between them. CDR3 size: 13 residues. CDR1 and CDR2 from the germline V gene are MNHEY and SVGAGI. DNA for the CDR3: TGTGCCAGCACCCGGGGAGGGAACTCACCCCTCCACTTT. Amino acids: CASTRGGNSPLHF.

CDR3: CASRRQQEETQYF. CDR3 nucleotides: TGTGCCAGCAGGCGACAGCAAGAAGAGACCCAGTACTTC. This sequence joins TRBV6-5 and TRBJ2-5, with D maybe TRBD1 (5 bases). The CDR3 spans 13 residues. CDR1 MNHEY and CDR2 SVGAGI come from the germline V gene. V gave up 6 bases and J gave up 3 bases, with 11 bases separating them.

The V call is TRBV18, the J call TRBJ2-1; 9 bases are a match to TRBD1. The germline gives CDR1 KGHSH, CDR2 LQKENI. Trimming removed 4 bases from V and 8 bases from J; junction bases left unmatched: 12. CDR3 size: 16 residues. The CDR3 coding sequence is TGTGCCAGCTCACAGGGACAGGGTTCTCCTTCTCATGAGCAGTTCTTC. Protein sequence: CASSQGQGSPSHEQFF.

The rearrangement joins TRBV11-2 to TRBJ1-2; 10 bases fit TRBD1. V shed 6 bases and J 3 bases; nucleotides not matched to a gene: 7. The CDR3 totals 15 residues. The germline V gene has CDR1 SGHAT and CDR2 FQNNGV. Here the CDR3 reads CASSSRDRGHYGYTF. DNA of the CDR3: TGTGCCAGCAGTTCCCGGGACAGGGGACACTATGGCTACACCTTC.